This T cell receptor (beta chain) was obtained from a study of blood T cell repertoires in COVID-19. Sequenced by immunoSEQ multiplex PCR; TCRdb stores in-frame clones only, minus some. Among 150,000 to 200,000 clones listed, around four fifths were seen once. There are 15 residues in the CDR3. The V and J ends lost 2 bases and 5 bases, in that order; junction bases with no gene match: 2. CDR1 is LGHNA and CDR2 is YNFKEQ in the germline V gene. The genes are TRBV4-2 and TRBJ1-4; 10 bases fit TRBD1. The receptor comes from a woman in her 70s with COVID-19, enrolled during active disease. Sequencing input: peripheral blood. The CDR3 is CASSQLGQGNEKLFF. CDR3 sequence (DNA): TGTGCCAGCAGCCAACTGGGACAGGGGAATGAAAAACTGTTTTTT.